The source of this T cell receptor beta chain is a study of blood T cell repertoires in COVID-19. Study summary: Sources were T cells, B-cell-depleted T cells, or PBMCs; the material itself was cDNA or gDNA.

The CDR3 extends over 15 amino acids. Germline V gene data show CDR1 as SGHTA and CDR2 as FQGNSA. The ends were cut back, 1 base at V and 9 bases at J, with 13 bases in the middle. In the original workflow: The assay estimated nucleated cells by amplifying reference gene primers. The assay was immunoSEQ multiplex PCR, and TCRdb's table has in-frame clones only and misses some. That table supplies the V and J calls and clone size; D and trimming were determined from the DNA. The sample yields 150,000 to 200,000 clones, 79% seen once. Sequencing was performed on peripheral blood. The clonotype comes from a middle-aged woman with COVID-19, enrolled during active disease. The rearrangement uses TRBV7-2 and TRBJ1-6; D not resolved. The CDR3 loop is CASSLGLGRSSPLHF. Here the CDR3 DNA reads TGTGCCAGCAGCTTAGGATTAGGGAGGAGTTCACCCCTCCACTTT.